These T cell receptor beta chains were read from a single sample in a study of beta chain features in type 1 diabetes. This table comes from immunoSEQ multiplex PCR, and its TCRdb copy is limited to in-frame clones, with some not included. The sample lists some 900,000 clones, 15% to 20% occurring once. The sample consisted of naive CD4+ T cells from blood. All receptors derive from a woman between 18 and 30 years old in good health. CDR3s include the opening cysteine and the closing phenylalanine or tryptophan. D genes are given only for firm matches. Where a row states a size, it is once, few, many or the class of an expanded clone; other rows omit it.

clone_size: -; d_call: -; v_call: TRBV4-2; j_call: TRBJ2-4; cdr3_nt: TGTGCCAGCAGCCAAGCCACCCGAACCATTCAGTACTTC; cdr3_aa: CASSQATRTIQYF
clone_size: -; d_call: TRBD2; v_call: TRBV7-3; j_call: TRBJ2-1; cdr3_nt: TGTGCCAGCAGCTTAGGAGTTTGGGTAGCGGGAGGGTCCCAGCTGAATGAGCAGTTCTTC; cdr3_aa: CASSLGVWVAGGSQLNEQFF
clone_size: few; d_call: -; v_call: TRBV29-1; j_call: TRBJ2-1; cdr3_nt: TGCAGCGCGCAACCGGGACTCCGACCCTTCAATGAGCAGTTCTTC; cdr3_aa: CSAQPGLRPFNEQFF
clone_size: -; d_call: TRBD2; v_call: TRBV10-3; j_call: TRBJ2-7; cdr3_nt: TGTGCCATCAGTGAGTCGGCGGGAGTTGGCTACGAGCAGTACTTC; cdr3_aa: CAISESAGVGYEQYF
clone_size: -; d_call: TRBD1; v_call: TRBV10-3; j_call: TRBJ2-7; cdr3_nt: TGTGCCACGCAGGGGTCGGACAGGGCTGACGAGCAGTACTTC; cdr3_aa: CATQGSDRADEQYF
clone_size: -; d_call: TRBD2; v_call: TRBV7-3; j_call: TRBJ2-1; cdr3_nt: TGTGCCAGCAGCTCCTCCGGGACTAGCGGGAGCAATGAGCAGTTCTTC; cdr3_aa: CASSSSGTSGSNEQFF
clone_size: many; d_call: -; v_call: TRBV16; j_call: TRBJ2-1; cdr3_nt: TGTGCCAGCAGCCATTCAGGGAATGAGCAGTTCTTC; cdr3_aa: CASSHSGNEQFF
clone_size: few; d_call: TRBD2; v_call: TRBV4-1; j_call: TRBJ2-1; cdr3_nt: TGCGCCAGCAGCCAAGTTCTAGCGGGAGTGGATGAGCAGTTCTTC; cdr3_aa: CASSQVLAGVDEQFF
clone_size: once; d_call: -; v_call: TRBV7-9; j_call: TRBJ2-1; cdr3_nt: TGTGCCAGCAGCTTTTACGGTGGTGGGAATGCCTACAATGAGCAGTTCTTC; cdr3_aa: CASSFYGGGNAYNEQFF
clone_size: few; d_call: -; v_call: TRBV19; j_call: TRBJ1-2; cdr3_nt: TGTGCCAGTAGTAGCTTCAGAGGGGAAGGGTATGGCTACACCTTC; cdr3_aa: CASSSFRGEGYGYTF
clone_size: few; d_call: TRBD1; v_call: TRBV2; j_call: TRBJ1-1; cdr3_nt: TGTGCCACTGAGGGACAGAAGAACACTGAAGCTTTCTTT; cdr3_aa: CATEGQKNTEAFF
clone_size: -; d_call: TRBD2; v_call: TRBV5-1; j_call: TRBJ2-2; cdr3_nt: TGCGCCAGCAGCTTGGTCCTAGCGGGGAACACCGGGGAGCTGTTTTTT; cdr3_aa: CASSLVLAGNTGELFF
clone_size: few; d_call: -; v_call: TRBV7-6; j_call: TRBJ2-3; cdr3_nt: TGTGCCAGCAGCTCTACGCGTGGCACAGATACGCAGTATTTT; cdr3_aa: CASSSTRGTDTQYF
clone_size: -; d_call: TRBD2; v_call: TRBV6-5; j_call: TRBJ2-1; cdr3_nt: TGTGCCAGCAGTTACGTCGGGACTAGCGGAAACAATGAGCAGTTCTTC; cdr3_aa: CASSYVGTSGNNEQFF
clone_size: few; d_call: -; v_call: TRBV5-4; j_call: TRBJ2-5; cdr3_nt: TGTGCCAGCAGCTTCGGCCTCCTACAAGAGACCCAGTACTTC; cdr3_aa: CASSFGLLQETQYF
clone_size: few; d_call: -; v_call: TRBV9; j_call: TRBJ2-3; cdr3_nt: TGTGCCAGCAGCGTATGGGCCACAGATACGCAGTATTTT; cdr3_aa: CASSVWATDTQYF
clone_size: few; d_call: TRBD2; v_call: TRBV7-2; j_call: TRBJ2-4; cdr3_nt: TGTGCCAGCAGCTCCCGACAGCGGGGTGAAGCCAAAAACATTCAGTACTTC; cdr3_aa: CASSSRQRGEAKNIQYF
clone_size: few; d_call: -; v_call: TRBV7-9; j_call: TRBJ2-1; cdr3_nt: TGTGCCAGCAGCTTATGGATCCGTATGGGCGGGATAGCAAATGAGCAGTTCTTC; cdr3_aa: CASSLWIRMGGIANEQFF
clone_size: few; d_call: -; v_call: TRBV27; j_call: TRBJ2-1; cdr3_nt: TGTGCCATCCTCTTTGGGCAGTTCTTC; cdr3_aa: CAILFGQFF
clone_size: few; d_call: TRBD2; v_call: TRBV11-2; j_call: TRBJ2-7; cdr3_nt: TGTGCCAGCAGCATCCGGGCTAGCGGGAGCCACGAGCAGTACTTC; cdr3_aa: CASSIRASGSHEQYF
clone_size: few; d_call: -; v_call: TRBV28; j_call: TRBJ2-1; cdr3_nt: TGTGCCAGCAGTTTACGGCTCCAGCAGTTCTTC; cdr3_aa: CASSLRLQQFF
clone_size: -; d_call: -; v_call: TRBV6-1; j_call: TRBJ2-7; cdr3_nt: TGTGCCAGCAGCGTCATGAAGATGGAAGGCTACGAGCAGTACTTC; cdr3_aa: CASSVMKMEGYEQYF
clone_size: -; d_call: TRBD1; v_call: TRBV2; j_call: TRBJ1-4; cdr3_nt: TGTGCCAGCAGTGAGGGGGCGACAGGGTCAACTAATGAAAAACTGTTTTTT; cdr3_aa: CASSEGATGSTNEKLFF
clone_size: -; d_call: -; v_call: TRBV29-1; j_call: TRBJ2-1; cdr3_nt: TGCAGCGTTAAAAGGGCTAGCCTAGCTGAGCAGTTCTTC; cdr3_aa: CSVKRASLAEQFF
clone_size: few; d_call: TRBD1; v_call: TRBV29-1; j_call: TRBJ2-2; cdr3_nt: TGCAGCGTTTCCATTGGGACAGCGAACACCGGGGAGCTGTTTTTT; cdr3_aa: CSVSIGTANTGELFF
clone_size: few; d_call: -; v_call: TRBV27; j_call: TRBJ2-7; cdr3_nt: TGTGCCAGCAGTCCCGCCGGGACAAGGTACGAGCAGTACTTC; cdr3_aa: CASSPAGTRYEQYF
clone_size: few; d_call: -; v_call: TRBV18; j_call: TRBJ1-5; cdr3_nt: TGTGCCAGCGGGCCGGGGGTCAATCAGCCCCAGCATTTT; cdr3_aa: CASGPGVNQPQHF
clone_size: -; d_call: TRBD2; v_call: TRBV11-3; j_call: TRBJ2-5; cdr3_nt: TGTGCCAGCAGCTTACGTCCGGGAGGGGCAGAGACCCAGTACTTC; cdr3_aa: CASSLRPGGAETQYF
clone_size: -; d_call: TRBD1; v_call: TRBV7-8; j_call: TRBJ2-7; cdr3_nt: TGTGCCAGCAGCCGGACAGGGAGCGGCGAGCAGTACTTC; cdr3_aa: CASSRTGSGEQYF
clone_size: few; d_call: -; v_call: TRBV7-2; j_call: TRBJ1-3; cdr3_nt: TGTGCCAGCAGCTCTCTTTACTCTGGAAACACCATATATTTT; cdr3_aa: CASSSLYSGNTIYF
clone_size: few; d_call: TRBD1; v_call: TRBV18; j_call: TRBJ2-4; cdr3_nt: TGTGCCAGCTCACCCAGGGACAGAAACATTCAGTACTTC; cdr3_aa: CASSPRDRNIQYF
clone_size: -; d_call: -; v_call: TRBV18; j_call: TRBJ2-3; cdr3_nt: TGTGCCAGCTCACCACTCGGTTTCGATGGGAATACGCAGTATTTT; cdr3_aa: CASSPLGFDGNTQYF
clone_size: -; d_call: -; v_call: TRBV14; j_call: TRBJ1-3; cdr3_nt: TGTGCCAGCAGCCAAGTGTCGGCTGGAAACACCATATATTTT; cdr3_aa: CASSQVSAGNTIYF
clone_size: -; d_call: TRBD2; v_call: TRBV7-3; j_call: TRBJ2-1; cdr3_nt: TGTGCCAGCAGCTTAGGGACTAGCGGTGAGCAGTTCTTC; cdr3_aa: CASSLGTSGEQFF
clone_size: few; d_call: TRBD2; v_call: TRBV7-8; j_call: TRBJ2-1; cdr3_nt: TGTGCCAGCAGCTTCCGCCGAGCGGGAGCGATATACAATGAGCAGTTCTTC; cdr3_aa: CASSFRRAGAIYNEQFF
clone_size: -; d_call: TRBD1; v_call: TRBV19; j_call: TRBJ2-7; cdr3_nt: TGTGCCAGTAGTCGCCTCCGGGACAGGTTTTACGAGCAGTACTTC; cdr3_aa: CASSRLRDRFYEQYF
clone_size: -; d_call: -; v_call: TRBV5-1; j_call: TRBJ2-1; cdr3_nt: TGCGCCAGCAGCTTGTTTCGCCTAGCAAATGAGCAGTTCTTC; cdr3_aa: CASSLFRLANEQFF
clone_size: -; d_call: TRBD1; v_call: TRBV9; j_call: TRBJ2-7; cdr3_nt: TGTGCCAGCAGCCCCCGGACAGGGGCTCGGGAGCAGTACTTC; cdr3_aa: CASSPRTGAREQYF
clone_size: -; d_call: TRBD1; v_call: TRBV7-2; j_call: TRBJ1-2; cdr3_nt: TGTGCCAGCAGCTTAGAATATGGCCGACAGGGTGGCTACACCTTC; cdr3_aa: CASSLEYGRQGGYTF
clone_size: -; d_call: -; v_call: TRBV5-8; j_call: TRBJ1-2; cdr3_nt: TGTGCCAGCAGCTTGATGGGGTATGGCTACACCTTC; cdr3_aa: CASSLMGYGYTF
clone_size: few; d_call: -; v_call: TRBV4-3; j_call: TRBJ1-2; cdr3_nt: TGCGCCAGCAGCCAAGCCCCACAATATGGCTACACCTTC; cdr3_aa: CASSQAPQYGYTF
clone_size: -; d_call: -; v_call: TRBV10-3; j_call: TRBJ1-1; cdr3_nt: TGTGCCAGCCGGGCGGTGGACAGTCACACTGAAGCTTTCTTT; cdr3_aa: CASRAVDSHTEAFF
clone_size: few; d_call: TRBD1; v_call: TRBV18; j_call: TRBJ2-7; cdr3_nt: TGTGCCAGCTCACCCAGACAGGGTACCTTCCACGAGCAGTACTTC; cdr3_aa: CASSPRQGTFHEQYF
clone_size: -; d_call: -; v_call: TRBV12-5; j_call: TRBJ2-3; cdr3_nt: TGTGCTAGTGGTTCAAACACAGATACGCAGTATTTT; cdr3_aa: CASGSNTDTQYF
clone_size: few; d_call: TRBD1; v_call: TRBV18; j_call: TRBJ2-1; cdr3_nt: TGTGCCAGCTCATCACAGGGGTACAATGAGCAGTTCTTC; cdr3_aa: CASSSQGYNEQFF
clone_size: many; d_call: -; v_call: TRBV5-4; j_call: TRBJ2-1; cdr3_nt: TGTGCCAGCAGCTTGCGATCGTATGGCAATGAGCAGTTCTTC; cdr3_aa: CASSLRSYGNEQFF
clone_size: few; d_call: TRBD2; v_call: TRBV28; j_call: TRBJ2-3; cdr3_nt: TGTGCCAGCAGTTTAAGGCGGGGGGCAGATACGCAGTATTTT; cdr3_aa: CASSLRRGADTQYF
clone_size: -; d_call: -; v_call: TRBV19; j_call: TRBJ2-4; cdr3_nt: TGTGCCAGTACCAGGGGGGATAGCGGGAACATTCAGTACTTC; cdr3_aa: CASTRGDSGNIQYF
clone_size: -; d_call: -; v_call: TRBV6-1; j_call: TRBJ1-4; cdr3_nt: TGTGCCAGCAGATTTAATACAGGTGAAAAACTGTTTTTT; cdr3_aa: CASRFNTGEKLFF
clone_size: -; d_call: -; v_call: TRBV28; j_call: TRBJ1-5; cdr3_nt: TGTGCCAGCAGGTTTCGAGGAAATCAGCCCCAGCATTTT; cdr3_aa: CASRFRGNQPQHF
clone_size: -; d_call: -; v_call: TRBV28; j_call: TRBJ2-5; cdr3_nt: TGTGCCAGCAGTTCAGTAGAGAAGGTCCCAGGGACCCAGTACTTC; cdr3_aa: CASSSVEKVPGTQYF
clone_size: -; d_call: -; v_call: TRBV6-5; j_call: TRBJ1-4; cdr3_nt: TGTGCCAGCAGTTACTCTCCAGGCGCCGCAGGGGAAAAACTGTTTTTT; cdr3_aa: CASSYSPGAAGEKLFF
clone_size: -; d_call: TRBD2; v_call: TRBV19; j_call: TRBJ2-1; cdr3_nt: TGTGCCAGTAGCGGGAGGGACTACAATGAGCAGTTCTTC; cdr3_aa: CASSGRDYNEQFF
clone_size: few; d_call: TRBD2; v_call: TRBV29-1; j_call: TRBJ2-1; cdr3_nt: TGCAGCGTCACCGGGACTAGTCCCCACCGGGCGCAGTTCTTC; cdr3_aa: CSVTGTSPHRAQFF
clone_size: -; d_call: -; v_call: TRBV18; j_call: TRBJ2-1; cdr3_nt: TGTGCCAGCTCACCCTGGACAGATGAGCAGTTCTTC; cdr3_aa: CASSPWTDEQFF
clone_size: -; d_call: -; v_call: TRBV7-8; j_call: TRBJ2-3; cdr3_nt: TGTGCCACTAGCCCAGTGATAGAGGTCTCGCAGTATTTT; cdr3_aa: CATSPVIEVSQYF